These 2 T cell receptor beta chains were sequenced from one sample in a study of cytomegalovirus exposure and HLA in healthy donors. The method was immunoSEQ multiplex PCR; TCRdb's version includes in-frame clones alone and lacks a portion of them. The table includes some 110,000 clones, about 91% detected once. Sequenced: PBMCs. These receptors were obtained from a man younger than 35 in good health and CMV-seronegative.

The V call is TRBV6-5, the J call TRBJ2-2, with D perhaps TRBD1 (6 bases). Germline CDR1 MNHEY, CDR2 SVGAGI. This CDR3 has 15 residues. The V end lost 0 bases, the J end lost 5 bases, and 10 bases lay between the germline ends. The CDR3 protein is CASSYSLRGTGELFF. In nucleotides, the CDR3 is TGTGCCAGCAGTTACTCCCTAAGGGGGACCGGGGAGCTGTTTTTT.

The CDR3 spells CAAGDGDEQYF. CDR3 sequence (DNA): TGTGCCGCGGGGGACGGAGACGAGCAGTACTTC. V gene TRBV7-2 combines with J gene TRBJ2-7; TRBD2 agrees at 7 bases. The trim removed 11 bases at V and 5 bases at J, leaving 6 bases unmatched. This CDR3 spans 11 amino acids. Germline V gives CDR1 SGHTA, CDR2 FQGNSA.